These T cell receptor beta chains were read from a single sample in a study of cytomegalovirus exposure and HLA in healthy donors. Measured with immunoSEQ multiplex PCR; TCRdb has only the in-frame clones, and not every one. The sample yields 150,000 to 180,000 clones, 75% to 90% seen once. The sample taken for sequencing was PBMCs. These TCRs come from a man between 18 and 35 years old in good health and CMV-seropositive. Each CDR3 is given with its conserved first and last residue. A D gene is named only where the DNA matches it firmly. Where a row states a size, it is once, few, many or the class of an expanded clone; other rows omit it.

clone_size	v_call	j_call	d_call	cdr3_nt	cdr3_aa
-	TRBV6-5	TRBJ1-2	-	TGTGCCAGCAGTTACTCTATTGGGGCATCCTACTATGGCTACACCTTC	CASSYSIGASYYGYTF
-	TRBV15	TRBJ2-7	TRBD2	TGTGCCACCAGCAGAGCGGGCAGCGGGGGCGACTACGAGCAGTACTTC	CATSRAGSGGDYEQYF
-	TRBV7-6	TRBJ2-5	TRBD2	TGTGCCAGCAGCTCCGGGGCTAGCGGGAGGTCCCGGGGGACCCAGTACTTC	CASSSGASGRSRGTQYF
-	TRBV13	TRBJ2-7	TRBD2	TGTGCCAGCAGCCTAAGGGGGACTAGCGGGCAAGGGGAGCAGTACTTC	CASSLRGTSGQGEQYF
-	TRBV11-2	TRBJ2-3	TRBD2	TGTGCCAGCAGCTTAGGGACTAGAGATACGCAGTATTTT	CASSLGTRDTQYF
-	TRBV5-1	TRBJ2-3	-	TGCGCCAGCAGCTTGGCCAATGGGGGGTCTCCAGATACGCAGTATTTT	CASSLANGGSPDTQYF
-	TRBV18	TRBJ1-5	-	TGTGCCAGCTCACCACCGGTACGCGGGAATCAGCCCCAGCATTTT	CASSPPVRGNQPQHF
-	TRBV27	TRBJ1-5	-	TGTGCCAGCAGTGTACAGGGAGGGGGCAATCAGCCCCAGCATTTT	CASSVQGGGNQPQHF
once	TRBV5-1	TRBJ2-5	TRBD1	TGCGCCAGCAGCTTGGGGGACAGAGACCAAGAGACCCAGTACTTC	CASSLGDRDQETQYF
-	TRBV6-6	TRBJ1-3	-	TGTGCCAGCAGTTACTCAGGACAGGGAAACACCATATATTTT	CASSYSGQGNTIYF
few	TRBV19	TRBJ1-1	TRBD1	TGTGCCAGTATGACAGGGCTCATGAACACTGAAGCTTTCTTT	CASMTGLMNTEAFF
-	TRBV7-9	TRBJ1-1	-	TGTGCCAGCAGCCCCGCGGCAGGGAGGACTGAAGCTTTCTTT	CASSPAAGRTEAFF
-	TRBV6-5	TRBJ1-2	-	TGTGCCAGCAGACAGGGTAACGGTGGCTACACCTTC	CASRQGNGGYTF
-	TRBV5-1	TRBJ2-5	-	TGCGCCAGCAGCTCGGGAAAGAGTTTAGCGGTCGAGACCCAGTACTTC	CASSSGKSLAVETQYF
-	TRBV2	TRBJ2-5	TRBD2	TGTGCCAGCCGCCCCTTGACTAGCGGGGACCCTCGCCAAGAGACCCAGTACTTC	CASRPLTSGDPRQETQYF
-	TRBV2	TRBJ2-1	TRBD2	TGTGCCAGCACGGCCCTAGCGGGTGCCTACAATGAGCAGTTCTTC	CASTALAGAYNEQFF
-	TRBV11-2	TRBJ2-5	TRBD2	TGTGCCAGCAGCCCTCCCGGACTAGCGGGCCAAGAGACCCAGTACTTC	CASSPPGLAGQETQYF
-	TRBV10-2	TRBJ2-7	-	TGCGCCAGCAGTGTACCGGGGAACCTACGTATCGAGCAGTACTTC	CASSVPGNLRIEQYF
-	TRBV5-6	TRBJ2-1	-	TGTGCCAGCAGCTTGGGTGGTTCGGACAATGAGCAGTTCTTC	CASSLGGSDNEQFF